These 30 T cell receptor beta chains share one sample of origin, sequenced in a study of cytomegalovirus exposure and HLA in healthy donors (dated by TCRdb to about 2017). Receptor amplification or capture employed the immunoSEQ multiplex PCR assay. For the multiplex PCR, a mixture combining 60 forward primers for TCR Vbeta segments and 13 reverse primers for TCR Jbeta segments was used. TCRdb mirrors the immuneACCESS table, restricted to in-frame sequences. Some clones are absent from its copies; in checked studies, under half trace to an unresolved V gene, and the reason for the others is unknown. The table for this sample lists 150,000 to 200,000 clones; roughly 84% of them were counted only once. The top ten constitute 2.5% of the sample. Sequencing was done on a sample of PBMCs. These receptor sequences come from a man under 40 in good health and CMV-seropositive.

This sequence joins TRBV27 and TRBJ1-5; D possibly corresponds to TRBD1 (5 bases). The CDR3 runs 14 residues. CDR1 MNHEY and CDR2 SMNVEV come from the germline V gene (reference sequence). V lost 6 bases and J 5 bases, leaving 14 bases between the germline ends. The CDR3 region is CASRPSGIHQPQHF. Here the CDR3 DNA reads TGTGCCAGCAGACCATCAGGGATCCATCAGCCCCAGCATTTT.

V and J are TRBV5-8 and TRBJ1-1; D is possibly TRBD1 (5 bases). V was cut by 2 bases and J by 5 bases, with 10 bases left in between. Germline values: CDR1 SGHTS, CDR2 YDEGEE. The CDR3 covers 13 residues. The chain's CDR3 is CASSFGPGTEAFF. CDR3 DNA sequence: TGTGCCAGCAGCTTTGGGCCAGGGACTGAAGCTTTCTTT.

The gene calls are TRBV5-1 and TRBJ2-1; 11 bases line up with TRBD1. The CDR3 has 15 residues. The germline V gene has CDR1 SGHRS and CDR2 YFSETQ. V gave up 0 bases and J gave up 8 bases; unmatched junction bases: 4. CDR3 amino acids: CASSLVGQGADEQFF. The CDR3 DNA sequence: TGCGCCAGCAGCTTGGTAGGACAGGGGGCGGATGAGCAGTTCTTC.

The chain recombines TRBV7-2 with TRBJ2-3, with D possibly matching TRBD1 (5 bases). V lost 5 bases, J lost 2 bases, and 17 bases lay in between. The CDR3 totals 16 residues. CDR1 SGHTA and CDR2 FQGNSA come from the germline V gene. The CDR3 DNA sequence: TGTGCCAGCAGCCCCCAGGGAATTTCGTTCACAGATACGCAGTATTTT. Translating gives CASSPQGISFTDTQYF.

The chain uses TRBV4-2 and TRBJ2-1; D may be TRBD2 (5 bases). Germline assignment: CDR1 LGHNA and CDR2 YNFKEQ. V was clipped by 0 bases and J by 9 bases, with 12 bases between them. The length of the CDR3 is 14 residues. The CDR3 bases are TGTGCCAGCAGCCAAGAAATACGGGAAAGTGAGCAGTTCTTC. Encoded protein: CASSQEIRESEQFF.

J is TRBJ2-1 and V is TRBV18, with 12 bases matching TRBD2. V lost 6 bases to trimming and J lost 7 bases; unmatched junction nucleotides: 10. CDR3 length equals 16 residues. Germline CDR1 reads KGHSH; CDR2 reads LQKENI. The CDR3 is CASSPRTSGNHNEQFF. CDR3 DNA: TGTGCCAGCTCCCCCCGGACTAGCGGGAATCATAATGAGCAGTTCTTC. The full variable domain, completed using reference TRBV18 and TRBJ2-1, is NAGVMQNPRHLVRRRGQEARLRCSPMKGHSHVYWYRQLPEEGLKFMVYLQKENIIDESGMPKERFSAEFPKEGPSILRIQQVVRGDSAAYFCASSPRTSGNHNEQFFGPGTRLTVL.

This sequence joins TRBV4-3 and TRBJ2-5, with 9 bases that match TRBD1. The DNA end favors TRBJ2-7, so the J call may be wrong. The germline gives CDR1 LGHNA, CDR2 YSLEER. The length of the CDR3 is 17 residues. The CDR3 DNA sequence: TGCGCCAGCAGCCATTTCATAGGACAGGGGTCGGCTAACGAGCAGTACTTC. This sequence encodes CASSHFIGQGSANEQYF.

A few counts support this clone. The chain carries TRBV4-3 and TRBJ2-1, with 12 bases that match TRBD2. V shed 3 bases, J shed 8 bases, and the junction held 11 bases outside the gene matches. This CDR3 is built from 17 residues. Germline lookup yields CDR1 LGHNA and CDR2 YSLEER. CDR3 bases: TGCGCCAGCAGCCAGGAAACCGGGACTAGCGGGTGGTATGAGCAGTTCTTC. Translating gives CASSQETGTSGWYEQFF.

CDR3 residues: CASSRGRWGYNEQFF. The CDR3 DNA reads as TGTGCCAGCAGCCGTGGGAGGTGGGGTTACAATGAGCAGTTCTTC. The chain is built from TRBV7-9 and TRBJ2-1, with D possibly being TRBD2 (6 bases). Germline V gene sequence: CDR1 SEHNR, CDR2 FQNEAQ (reference sequence). Trimming stripped 5 bases from V and 4 bases from J, with 15 bases between. The CDR3 is 15 residues long. The complete variable domain, with remaining parts taken from reference TRBV7-9 and TRBJ2-1, reads DTGVSQNPRHKITKRGQNVTFRCDPISEHNRLYWYRQTLGQGPEFLTYFQNEAQLEKSRLLSDRFSAERPKGSFSTLEIQRTEQGDSAMYLCASSRGRWGYNEQFFGPGTRLTVL.

The V and J genes are TRBV9 and TRBJ2-7; D ambiguous. The length of the CDR3 is 15 residues. Trimming removed 0 bases from V and 2 bases from J, with 12 bases in between. CDR1 is SGDLS and CDR2 is YYNGEE in the germline V gene. CDR3 nucleotide sequence: TGTGCCAGCAGCGTAGGTCCCGGGTCGGCCTACGAGCAGTACGTC. It yields the protein CASSVGPGSAYEQYV.

The V call is TRBV6-1, the J call TRBJ2-1; 8 bases are a match to TRBD1. J lost 8 bases, V lost 5 bases, and 5 bases had no gene match. Germline CDR1 reads MNHNS; CDR2 reads SASEGT. This CDR3 contains 13 residues. The CDR3 spells CASSRQGRDEQFF. The CDR3 DNA is TGTGCCAGCAGTCGACAGGGGCGCGATGAGCAGTTCTTC.

The chain joins TRBV7-2 to TRBJ1-1, with D possibly TRBD1 on 6 matching bases. The V end lost 4 bases, the J end lost 1 base, and 7 bases lay between the germline ends. Germline assignment: CDR1 SGHTA and CDR2 FQGNSA. The length of the CDR3 is 13 residues. Written as DNA, the CDR3 is TGTGCCAGCAGCTCGGACAGGAACACTGAAGCTTTCTTT. Amino acids: CASSSDRNTEAFF.

The J gene is TRBJ1-6, the V gene TRBV30; 8 positions agree with TRBD1. Germline lookup yields CDR1 GTSNPN and CDR2 SVGIG (reference sequence). V was clipped by 2 bases and J by 15 bases; unmatched bases: 6. CDR3 length: 12 amino acids. CDR3 amino acids: CAWSTGGLHLHF. CDR3 DNA: TGTGCCTGGAGTACAGGGGGTCTTCACCTCCACTTT.

The rearrangement joins TRBV12-5 to TRBJ2-7; TRBD1 matches 7 bases. V dropped 2 bases and J dropped 5; count of bases not matched to a gene: 15. The CDR3 runs to 17 residues. Germline values: CDR1 LGHNT, CDR2 FRNRAP. DNA for the CDR3: TGTGCTAGTGGTTTGCCCCGGGACAGCCTCAGGGTCCACGAGCAGTACTTC. Its translation is CASGLPRDSLRVHEQYF.

The chain combines TRBV5-1 with TRBJ1-3; 10 bases are a match to TRBD1. Losses at the gene ends were 4 bases for V and 3 bases for J; bases not matched to a gene: 10. CDR3 length: 17 amino acids. Germline values: CDR1 SGHRS, CDR2 YFSETQ. The DNA of the CDR3 is TGCGCCAGCAGCCCTCTACGACAGGGGGCGGTTGGAAACACCATATATTTT. It specifies CASSPLRQGAVGNTIYF.

This chain connects TRBV7-2 to TRBJ2-7; the D gene is possibly TRBD2 (6 bases). The germline CDR1 and CDR2 sequences are SGHTA and FQGNSA. V was trimmed by 5 bases and J by 3 bases, leaving 14 bases between them. The CDR3 runs 14 residues. The CDR3 region is CASSRRLVFYEQYV. The DNA of the CDR3 is TGTGCCAGCAGCCGGAGACTAGTCTTCTACGAGCAGTACGTC.

Concerning this clone itself: Relative to the germline gene, one junction end is altered; a read error may explain this. This rearrangement joins TRBV7-9 to TRBJ2-7, with 9 bases fitting TRBD2. The CDR3 covers 15 residues. The germline gives CDR1 SEHNR, CDR2 FQNEAQ (reference sequence). CDR3 bases: TGTTCCAGCGGCCCGACTAGCGGAAACCCCTACGAGCAGTACTTC. Translation: CSSGPTSGNPYEQYF.

V is TRBV29-1 and J is TRBJ2-2, with a tentative D call TRBD2 (6 bases). Germline V gene sequence: CDR1 SQVTM, CDR2 ANQGSEA. The CDR3 is made up of 13 amino acids. V was cut by 4 bases and J by 7 bases, with 13 bases left in between. The CDR3 coding sequence is TGCAGCGTTGGGGGACTGGGGGGCGGGGAGCTGTTTTTT. It codes for CSVGGLGGGELFF.

The chain recombines TRBV6-1 with TRBJ1-5; TRBD1 agrees at 7 bases. CDR3 length: 14 amino acids. CDR1 and CDR2 (germline): MNHNS, SASEGT. V was pared by 6 bases and J by 5 bases, with 7 bases of the junction left unmatched. The CDR3 region has the DNA TGTGCCAGCAGCCTTAGGGACAGTGATCAGCCCCAGCATTTT. Protein sequence: CASSLRDSDQPQHF.

The V call is TRBV9, the J call TRBJ2-3; D is uncertain. V lost 6 bases and J lost 5, with 13 bases in between. Germline V gene data show CDR1 as SGDLS and CDR2 as YYNGEE. The CDR3 consists of 13 residues. The CDR3 DNA reads as TGTGCCAGCACCCGCCGACACGGAGATACGCAGTATTTT. As protein: CASTRRHGDTQYF.

The gene calls are TRBV4-1 and TRBJ1-4; TRBD1 might be the D (5 bases). The CDR3 has 15 amino acids. V lost 4 bases, J lost 2 bases, and 11 bases lay in between. The germline CDR1 and CDR2 sequences are MGHRA and YSYEKL. In DNA, the CDR3 is TGCGCCAGCAGCCGGCAGGAGGGGACTAATGAAAAACTGTTTTTT. Translation: CASSRQEGTNEKLFF.

The V gene is TRBV30, the J gene TRBJ1-1; D remains unclear. V shed 0 bases and J shed 1 base, with 6 bases lying between them. Germline CDR1 reads GTSNPN; CDR2 reads SVGIG (reference sequence). CDR3 length equals 13 residues. CDR3 amino acids: CAWSVPGNTEAFF. The CDR3, as DNA: TGTGCCTGGAGTGTACCGGGGAACACTGAAGCTTTCTTT.

This chain uses TRBV5-6 with TRBJ1-5, with TRBD1 identical over 7 bases. There are 15 residues in the CDR3. The germline V gene encodes CDR1 SGHDT and CDR2 YYEEEE. With V trimmed by 4 bases and J by 7 bases, 11 bases remained unmatched. The CDR3 DNA sequence: TGTGCCAGCAGCGTCCGCAGACAGGGAGCCCAGCCCCAGCATTTT. Residues: CASSVRRQGAQPQHF.

V gene TRBV5-4 combines with J gene TRBJ1-2, with D possibly matching TRBD1 (5 bases). V was shortened by 10 bases and J by 5 bases, with 18 bases between the two germline ends. CDR1 and CDR2 from the germline V gene are SGHNT and YYREEE (reference sequence). CDR3 length equals 13 residues. Here the CDR3 reads CAVSPQGFYGYTF. CDR3 nucleotide sequence: TGTGCCGTCTCGCCTCAGGGTTTTTATGGCTACACCTTC.

This CDR3 is CAWSVGRNTEAFF. DNA of the CDR3: TGTGCCTGGAGTGTTGGTAGGAACACTGAAGCTTTCTTT. The J gene is TRBJ1-1, the V gene TRBV30; D gene unclear. This CDR3 is 13 amino acids long. CDR1 GTSNPN and CDR2 SVGIG come from the germline V gene (reference sequence). Trimming pared 0 bases from V and 1 base from J, leaving 6 bases between.

The chain has TRBV6-5 and TRBJ1-4, with D perhaps TRBD1 (6 bases). Per the germline V gene, CDR1 is MNHEY and CDR2 is SVGAGI. V lost 8 bases to trimming and J lost 7 bases, with 17 bases between them. The CDR3 is made up of 14 amino acids. In DNA, the CDR3 is TGTGCCAGCGGGGGCCGTGAGCGGACTGAAAAACTGTTTTTT. Protein product: CASGGRERTEKLFF.

V usage is TRBV9 and J usage is TRBJ2-5; 8 bases fit TRBD2. The germline V gene encodes CDR1 SGDLS and CDR2 YYNGEE. This CDR3 contains 16 residues. V trimming: 1 base; J trimming: 2 bases; junction bases outside the gene matches: 7. CDR3 sequence: CASSVSPVAGQETQYF. The DNA for the CDR3 is TGTGCCAGCAGCGTATCCCCTGTAGCGGGGCAAGAGACCCAGTACTTC.

This chain connects TRBV18 to TRBJ2-3; the D is unclear. With 2 bases removed from V and 2 bases from J, the gap between germline ends came to 8 bases. The CDR3 totals 14 residues. Germline V gene data show CDR1 as KGHSH and CDR2 as LQKENI. The CDR3 nucleotides are TGTGCCAGCTCACCAAGAGAGTTCACAGATACGCAGTATTTT. It is translated as CASSPREFTDTQYF.

This clone came up once. The chain joins TRBV19 to TRBJ1-6; 8 nucleotides align to TRBD1. The V and J ends lost 5 bases and 11 bases, in that order; junction bases with no gene match: 5. Germline V gene lookup returns CDR1 LNHDA and CDR2 SQIVND (reference sequence). The CDR3 extends over 13 amino acids. CDR3: CASSDRGLTPLHF. The CDR3 DNA reads as TGTGCCAGTAGTGACAGGGGTCTGACACCCCTCCACTTT.

J is TRBJ2-7 and V is TRBV7-2, with TRBD2 matching 7 bases. The V gene end was trimmed by 4 bases and the J gene end by 6 bases; junction bases not matched to a gene: 0. Looked up from germline, CDR1 is SGHTA and CDR2 is FQGNSA. This CDR3 region has 11 residues. The CDR3 sequence is CASSSGGEQYV. As DNA, the CDR3 is TGTGCCAGCAGCTCGGGAGGCGAGCAGTACGTC.